This T cell receptor (beta chain) was retrieved from a study of long-term antiretroviral therapy in people with HIV. Overall study findings and caveats: When set beside controls, HIV repertoires had CDR3 length ranges that were narrower.

Remarks on this clone: No antigen is known for it.

With survey level as its setting, the immunoSEQ assay was v3.0. TCRdb's table, derived via immunoSEQ multiplex PCR, lists solely in-frame clones and lacks some. The table includes tens of thousands of clones, about 80% detected once. No donor had fewer than one pre-ART PBMC sample or fewer than two post-ART PBMC samples. Every specimen provided about 1-10 million cryopreserved PBMC before DNA extraction took place. Here the sequenced sample was unsorted PBMCs, taken 1.1 years before starting antiretroviral therapy. The receptor comes from a woman in her thirties or forties with HIV.

The CDR3 DNA reads TGTGCCAGCAGTGCCGACAGGTACAATCAGCCCCAGCATTTT. Amino acid sequence: CASSADRYNQPQHF. This chain uses TRBV28 with TRBJ1-5; tentatively, D is TRBD1 (6 bases). CDR3 length: 14 residues. Germline values: CDR1 MDHEN, CDR2 SYDVKM. With 5 bases removed from V and 3 bases from J, the gap between germline ends came to 11 bases.